This T cell receptor beta chain was recovered during a study of Graves' ophthalmopathy and Graves' hyperthyroidism. The CDR3 covers 13 residues. Between the trimmed V and J ends, which lost 0 bases and 9 bases, there was a span of 9 bases. Germline CDR1 DFQATT, CDR2 SNEGSKA (reference sequence). Investigators amplified TCR beta CDR3 regions from RNA transcripts. The first round was an RT-PCR with HTBI primers, and the second round was a multiplex PCR. TCRdb recomputed calls from the multiplex PCR reads with MiXCR, one row per CDR3 protein. The table includes about 16,000 distinct CDR3 sequences, roughly 46% detected once. In its sample, this clonotype is medium-sized. No ophthalmopathy within 18 months of follow-up signified stable hyperthyroidism.

Sequenced sample: peripheral blood. V gene TRBV20-1 combines with J gene TRBJ1-6; no reliable D call. The receptor was isolated from a middle-aged woman with stable Graves' hyperthyroidism. This chain's CDR3 is CSARDLESSPLHF. The CDR3, as DNA: TGCAGTGCTAGAGATCTGGAGTCTTCACCCCTCCACTTT.